This T cell receptor beta chain originates from a study of T cell responses to AZD1222 COVID-19 vaccine. Study-level results: Nearly half of unique spike-specific TCRs reportedly avoided B.1.351 and B.1.1.7 mutated regions. Increased Spike-specific TCR breadth and depth were observed after two AZD1222 doses. The span of vaccine-associated CD4 TCRs extended across spike, with dominance at 160-218 and 743-854. Recipients of AZD1222 seropositive at baseline numbered only 5 or 6.

CDR1 is SGHDT and CDR2 is YYEEEE in the germline V gene. This CDR3 has 14 residues. V lost 2 bases to trimming and J lost 1 base, with 9 bases between them. Using immunoSEQ multiplex PCR, the repertoire was profiled, and TCRdb retains in-frame clones only, with some absent. The table has 120,000 or so clones, roughly nine tenths seen once. Turning to this clone: Its target is not known.

This receptor was identified in an adult in good health. The genes are TRBV5-6 and TRBJ1-1; D gene unclear. The sample was peripheral blood, taken on day 0 of AZD1222 vaccination. The CDR3 DNA follows: TGTGCCAGCAGCTTTTATCTACAGAACACTGAAGCTTTCTTT. Translated, it gives CASSFYLQNTEAFF. Supplemented by reference TRBV5-6 and TRBJ1-1, the full variable domain reads DAGVTQSPTHLIKTRGQQVTLRCSPKSGHDTVSWYQQALGQGPQFIFQYYEEEERQRGNFPDRFSGHQFPNYSSELNVNALLLGDSALYLCASSFYLQNTEAFFGQGTRLTVV.